A single sample gave rise to the 29 T cell receptor beta chains below, sequenced in a study of blood T cell repertoires in COVID-19. Profiling relied on immunoSEQ multiplex PCR, and the TCRdb table lists in-frame clones only, not all of them. This sample has around 130,000 clones; about 92% occur once, and the top ten carry roughly 4.8%. The sample comprised peripheral blood. Receptors were obtained from a man aged 55 to 70 with COVID-19, enrolled during active disease.

In DNA form, the CDR3 reads TGTGCCAGCAGCTTGGAGCGGGTAGCTTTCTTT. Protein product: CASSLERVAFF. The chain combines TRBV5-6 with TRBJ1-1, with D unresolved. This CDR3 has 11 residues. Germline CDR1 is SGHDT and CDR2 is YYEEEE. Deletions cut 0 bases from V and 10 bases from J, with 7 bases between.

This clone was seen more than once but under ten times. The V gene is TRBV6-5, the J gene TRBJ1-5; 7 bases are a match to TRBD1. Germline assignment: CDR1 MNHEY and CDR2 SVGAGI. This CDR3 spans 13 amino acids. V lost 11 bases to trimming and J lost 4 bases; unmatched junction nucleotides: 8. The CDR3 loop reads CASRGARNQPQHF. CDR3 nucleotide sequence: TGTGCCTCCAGGGGGGCTAGAAATCAGCCCCAGCATTTT.

J is TRBJ2-2 and V is TRBV7-8, with 10 bases lining up with TRBD2. Germline trimming cut 2 bases from V and 6 bases from J; bases unmatched to any gene: 9. This CDR3 contains 17 residues. Per the germline V gene, CDR1 is SGHVS and CDR2 is FQNEAQ. CDR3 region: CASSLLELAGAPGELFF. For the CDR3, the DNA is TGTGCCAGCAGCTTACTCGAGCTAGCGGGAGCCCCCGGGGAGCTGTTTTTT.

The rearrangement links TRBV6-5 to TRBJ1-1; maybe TRBD1 (5 bases). Germline CDR1 is MNHEY and CDR2 is SVGAGI. Between the trimmed V and J ends, which lost 2 bases and 0 bases, there was a span of 7 bases. This CDR3 region has 14 residues. The CDR3 reads CASSYRTLNTEAFF. The CDR3 bases are TGTGCCAGCAGTTACAGGACATTGAACACTGAAGCTTTCTTT.

CDR3 in amino acids: CSARNNNGYTF. CDR3 coding DNA: TGCAGTGCTAGGAACAACAATGGCTACACCTTC. The chain carries TRBV20-1 and TRBJ1-2, with D unresolved. V was trimmed by 3 bases and J by 6 bases, leaving 8 bases between them. This CDR3 spans 11 amino acids. Germline V gene data show CDR1 as DFQATT and CDR2 as SNEGSKA (reference sequence).

This chain joins TRBV7-2 and TRBJ2-2; D is undetermined. V was shortened by 2 bases and J by 2 bases, with 6 bases between the two germline ends. The CDR3 consists of 14 residues. Looked up from germline, CDR1 is SGHTA and CDR2 is FQGNSA. CDR3 DNA sequence: TGTGCCAGCAGCTTATTACAAAACACCGGGGAGCTGTTTTTT. Its translation is CASSLLQNTGELFF.

This clone was seen once. The chain recombines TRBV18 with TRBJ1-4, with D perhaps TRBD1 (5 bases). V lost 2 bases, J lost 7 bases, and 11 bases lay in between. This CDR3 comprises 14 residues. Germline V CDR1 and CDR2: KGHSH, LQKENI. CDR3 bases: TGTGCCAGCTCACCATCGGGGGTCGGTGAAAAACTGTTTTTT. It translates to CASSPSGVGEKLFF.

This chain connects TRBV27 to TRBJ2-1, with 8 bases identical to TRBD2. V was pared by 6 bases and J by 4 bases, with 11 bases of the junction left unmatched. The length of the CDR3 is 16 residues. CDR1 and CDR2 from the germline V gene are MNHEY and SMNVEV (reference sequence). CDR3 residues: CASSKLPGLVYNEQFF. DNA for the CDR3: TGTGCCAGCAGCAAACTCCCGGGACTAGTTTACAATGAGCAGTTCTTC.

This chain links TRBV5-6 with TRBJ1-6; no firm D call. CDR3 length: 14 amino acids. From germline, CDR1 is SGHDT and CDR2 YYEEEE. V lost 4 bases and J 2 bases, leaving 7 bases between the germline ends. The DNA of the CDR3 is TGTGCCAGCAGCCTAGCAACCTATAATTCACCCCTCCACTTT. Translation gives CASSLATYNSPLHF.

This clone is a singleton in its sample. The rearrangement links TRBV11-3 to TRBJ2-7; D might be TRBD2 (5 bases). This CDR3 is built from 15 residues. With 5 bases removed from V and 1 base from J, the gap between germline ends came to 15 bases. The germline gives CDR1 SGHNT, CDR2 YENEEA. The CDR3 DNA sequence: TGTGCCAGCAGCACCGACACTAGGACTTCCTACGAGCAGTACTTC. It yields the protein CASSTDTRTSYEQYF.

V usage is TRBV12-3 or TRBV12-4 and J usage is TRBJ1-5, with 7 bases lining up with TRBD1. The CDR3 extends over 12 amino acids. Trimming took 6 bases from V and 5 from J; bases not matched to a gene: 1. The CDR3 loop is CASRGGDQPQHF. For the CDR3, the DNA is TGTGCCAGCAGAGGGGGCGATCAGCCCCAGCATTTT.

The chain uses TRBV3-1 (or the pseudogene TRBV3-2) and TRBJ2-7; the D gene is possibly TRBD2 (6 bases). Per the germline V gene, CDR1 is LGHDT and CDR2 is YNNKEL (reference sequence). Trimming shortened V by 3 bases and J by 4 bases, and 7 bases separated the two germline ends. The CDR3 runs to 12 residues. The CDR3 DNA is TGTGCCAGCAGCCATCGGGGGTACGAGCAGTACTTC. It encodes CASSHRGYEQYF.

The chain combines TRBV11-2 with TRBJ2-1; D possibly corresponds to TRBD2 (6 bases). V dropped 1 base and J dropped 4 bases, with 8 bases sitting between them. CDR3 length: 14 amino acids. Germline V gene lookup returns CDR1 SGHAT and CDR2 FQNNGV. This chain's CDR3 is CASSLAGVYNEQFF. The CDR3 DNA sequence: TGTGCCAGCAGCTTAGCGGGAGTATACAATGAGCAGTTCTTC. Together with reference TRBV11-2 and TRBJ2-1, the CDR3 gives the full variable domain: EAGVAQSPRYKIIEKRQSVAFWCNPISGHATLYWYQQILGQGPKLLIQFQNNGVVDDSQLPKDRFSAERLKGVDSTLKIQPAKLEDSAVYLCASSLAGVYNEQFFGPGTRLTVL.

In this sample, this clone turned up once. The genes are TRBV19 and TRBJ2-1; possible D gene TRBD1, 6 bases. Trimming stripped 6 bases from V and 5 bases from J, with 11 bases between. This CDR3 spans 13 amino acids. Germline assignment: CDR1 LNHDA and CDR2 SQIVND (reference sequence). CDR3 residues: CASSRGTNNEQFF. The CDR3 DNA sequence: TGTGCCAGTAGCCGTGGGACAAACAATGAGCAGTTCTTC.

The genes are TRBV15 and TRBJ2-1; D is possibly TRBD2 (5 bases). The germline CDR1 and CDR2 sequences are LNHNV and YYDKDF (reference sequence). V gave up 5 bases and J gave up 5 bases, with 10 bases separating them. The CDR3 covers 13 residues. CDR3: CATSWPGNNEQFF. Here the CDR3 DNA reads TGTGCCACCAGCTGGCCGGGAAACAATGAGCAGTTCTTC.

The V and J genes are TRBV12-3 or TRBV12-4 and TRBJ2-1; D unresolved. The CDR3 sequence is 13 residues long. The V end lost 0 bases, the J end lost 10 bases, and 10 bases lay between the germline ends. For the CDR3, the DNA is TGTGCCAGCAGTTTAGCTAATCCCTTCGAGCAGTTCTTC. This gives the protein CASSLANPFEQFF.

There are many counts of this clone. The chain couples TRBV9 to TRBJ2-3; TRBD2 matches at 7 bases. V trimming: 3 bases; J trimming: 0 bases; junction bases outside the gene matches: 19. The CDR3 totals 20 residues. Germline V gene lookup returns CDR1 SGDLS and CDR2 YYNGEE. The CDR3: CASSATSQRTRGFSTDTQYF. Written as DNA, the CDR3 is TGTGCCAGCAGCGCCACGAGTCAACGGACTAGAGGGTTCAGCACAGATACGCAGTATTTT.

The gene calls are TRBV19 and TRBJ1-6, with D uncertain. This CDR3 comprises 13 residues. Germline CDR1 reads LNHDA; CDR2 reads SQIVND (reference sequence). This CDR3 reads CACKSGDSSPLHF. In DNA, the CDR3 is TGTGCTTGTAAGTCGGGAGATAGTTCACCCCTCCACTTT.

The rearrangement uses TRBV24-1 and TRBJ2-5, with 7 bases matching TRBD2. This CDR3 contains 16 residues. J was trimmed by 4 bases and V by 6 bases; bases with no gene match: 13. Germline lookup yields CDR1 KGHDR and CDR2 SFDVKD. This CDR3 reads CATSLGSGRVAETQYF. The CDR3 DNA sequence: TGTGCCACCAGTTTAGGGTCAGGGAGGGTCGCAGAGACCCAGTACTTC.

The chain joins TRBV7-2 to TRBJ2-3, with 7 bases aligning to TRBD2. The J segment lost 6 bases and the V segment lost 6 bases, leaving 15 bases of the junction unmatched. The CDR3 length is 16 residues. CDR1 is SGHTA and CDR2 is FQGNSA in the germline V gene. The CDR3 sequence is CASRPSWGRAGDTQYF. The DNA of the CDR3 is TGTGCCAGCAGGCCTTCTTGGGGGAGGGCCGGGGATACGCAGTATTTT. Full variable domain (missing parts from reference TRBV7-2 and TRBJ2-3): GAGVSQSPSNKVTEKGKDVELRCDPISGHTALYWYRQSLGQGLEFLIYFQGNSAPDKSGLPSDRFSAERTGGSVSTLTIQRTQQEDSAVYLCASRPSWGRAGDTQYFGPGTRLTVL.

This chain uses TRBV11-2 with TRBJ2-1; D might be TRBD1 (5 bases). Trimming cost V 2 bases and J 5 bases, with 10 bases left between them. Germline CDR1 and CDR2: SGHAT and FQNNGV. The CDR3 sequence is 14 residues long. DNA of the CDR3: TGTGCCAGCAGCTTAAGTCGACAGAACAATGAGCAGTTCTTC. It is translated as CASSLSRQNNEQFF.

The chain has TRBV29-1 and TRBJ2-3; no clear D gene. Germline CDR1 reads SQVTM; CDR2 reads ANQGSEA. This CDR3 region has 12 residues. Between the trimmed V and J ends, which lost 4 bases and 5 bases, there was a span of 10 bases. The CDR3 coding sequence is TGCAGCGTTGGAGTGGTCCGAGATACGCAGTATTTT. This encodes CSVGVVRDTQYF.

The chain recombines TRBV7-8 with TRBJ1-1, with D uncertain. This CDR3 contains 15 residues. Per germline, CDR1 SGHVS and CDR2 FQNEAQ. V was trimmed by 3 bases and J by 0 bases, leaving 11 bases between them. This chain's CDR3 is CASSLNRLMNTEAFF. CDR3 bases: TGTGCCAGCAGCTTGAACAGATTAATGAACACTGAAGCTTTCTTT.

This clone was seen once. V is TRBV6-1 and J is TRBJ1-5; 7 positions agree with TRBD1. CDR3 length: 16 amino acids. V was clipped by 2 bases and J by 4 bases; unmatched bases: 8. Per germline, CDR1 MNHNS and CDR2 SASEGT. The CDR3 reads CASSEFAGQANQPQHF. The CDR3 DNA reads TGTGCCAGCAGTGAATTCGCCGGACAGGCTAATCAGCCCCAGCATTTT.

There are many counts of this clone. This CDR3 reads CASSLGQGESKGELFF. For the CDR3, the DNA is TGCGCCAGCAGCTTGGGACAGGGGGAGTCCAAAGGGGAGCTGTTTTTT. The chain has TRBV5-1 and TRBJ2-2; TRBD1 matches at 9 bases. Germline assignment: CDR1 SGHRS and CDR2 YFSETQ. The CDR3 has 16 residues. The J segment lost 8 bases and the V segment lost 0 bases, leaving 8 bases of the junction unmatched.

V and J are TRBV18 and TRBJ1-1; 8 bases agree with TRBD1. CDR3 length equals 16 residues. With V trimmed by 6 bases and J by 0 bases, 9 bases remained unmatched. From germline, CDR1 is KGHSH and CDR2 LQKENI. CDR3 bases: TGTGCCAGCTCCCTGACAGGGGACTCCATGAACACTGAAGCTTTCTTT. Protein: CASSLTGDSMNTEAFF. Using reference TRBV18 and TRBJ1-1 for the parts outside the CDR3, the full variable domain is NAGVMQNPRHLVRRRGQEARLRCSPMKGHSHVYWYRQLPEEGLKFMVYLQKENIIDESGMPKERFSAEFPKEGPSILRIQQVVRGDSAAYFCASSLTGDSMNTEAFFGQGTRLTVV.

A single count supports this clone. This sequence joins TRBV5-4 and TRBJ1-1; the D is unclear. With 6 bases removed from V and 5 bases from J, the gap between germline ends came to 11 bases. The CDR3 is made up of 12 amino acids. Germline V gene data show CDR1 as SGHNT and CDR2 as YYREEE (reference sequence). CDR3 loop: CASTHGGTEAFF. CDR3 nucleotides: TGTGCCAGCACCCACGGCGGGACTGAAGCTTTCTTT.

Notes on this clone: Other DNA sequences within the sample encode an identical CDR3. This rearrangement joins TRBV5-4 to TRBJ2-6; a weak D match, TRBD2 (5 bases). The ends were cut back, 0 bases at V and 1 base at J, with 5 bases in the middle. From germline, CDR1 is SGHNT and CDR2 YYREEE (reference sequence). This CDR3 spans 15 amino acids. DNA of the CDR3: TGTGCCAGCAGCTTGGGCGGGTCTGGGGCCAACGTCCTGACTTTC. It encodes CASSLGGSGANVLTF.

The chain carries TRBV27 and TRBJ2-7; perhaps TRBD1 as D (6 bases). The CDR3 is made up of 14 amino acids. Germline CDR1 MNHEY, CDR2 SMNVEV (reference sequence). V was shortened by 7 bases and J by 0 bases, with 13 bases between the two germline ends. The chain's CDR3 is CASTIDRNSYEQYF. The DNA for the CDR3 is TGTGCCAGCACCATCGACAGGAACTCCTACGAGCAGTACTTC.